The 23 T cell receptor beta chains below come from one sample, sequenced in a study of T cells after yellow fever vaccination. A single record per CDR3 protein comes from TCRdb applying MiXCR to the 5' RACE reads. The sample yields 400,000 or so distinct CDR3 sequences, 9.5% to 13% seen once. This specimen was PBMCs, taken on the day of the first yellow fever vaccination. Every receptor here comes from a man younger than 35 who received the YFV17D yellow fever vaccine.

The CDR3, as DNA: TGTGCCAGTAGTAGTGGCTTACACTACGAGCAGTACTTC. Protein product: CASSSGLHYEQYF. V is TRBV19 and J is TRBJ2-7, with D uncertain. CDR3 length: 13 residues. Trimming cost V 4 bases and J 3 bases, with 10 bases left between them. Germline V CDR1 and CDR2: LNHDA, SQIVND (reference sequence).

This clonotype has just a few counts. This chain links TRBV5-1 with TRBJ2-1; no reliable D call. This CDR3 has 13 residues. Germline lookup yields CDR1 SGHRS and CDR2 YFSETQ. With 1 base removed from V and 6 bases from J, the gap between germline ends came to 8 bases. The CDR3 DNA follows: TGCGCCAGCAGCTTGAGAATGCGCAATGAGCAGTTCTTC. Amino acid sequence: CASSLRMRNEQFF.

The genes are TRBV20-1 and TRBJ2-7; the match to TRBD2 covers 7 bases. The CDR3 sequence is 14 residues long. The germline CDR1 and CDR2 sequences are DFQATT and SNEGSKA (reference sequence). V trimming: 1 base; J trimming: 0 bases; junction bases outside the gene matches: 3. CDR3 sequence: CSARGAGVSYEQYF. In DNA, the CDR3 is TGCAGTGCTAGAGGGGCGGGGGTCTCCTACGAGCAGTACTTC.

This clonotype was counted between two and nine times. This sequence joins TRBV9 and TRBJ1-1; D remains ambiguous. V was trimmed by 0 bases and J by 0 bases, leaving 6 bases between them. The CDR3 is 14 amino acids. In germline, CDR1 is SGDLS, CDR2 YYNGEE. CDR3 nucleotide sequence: TGTGCCAGCAGCGTAGAGGCCATGAACACTGAAGCTTTCTTT. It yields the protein CASSVEAMNTEAFF.

The CDR3, as DNA: TGTGCCAGCAGCCTTGGGTGGAGTAATGAGCAGTTCTTC. Protein product: CASSLGWSNEQFF. The chain combines TRBV3-1 with TRBJ2-1; no clear D. Trimming removed 4 bases from V and 7 bases from J, with 11 bases in between. This CDR3 has 13 residues. CDR1 is LGHDT, CDR2 YNNKEL, per germline (reference sequence).

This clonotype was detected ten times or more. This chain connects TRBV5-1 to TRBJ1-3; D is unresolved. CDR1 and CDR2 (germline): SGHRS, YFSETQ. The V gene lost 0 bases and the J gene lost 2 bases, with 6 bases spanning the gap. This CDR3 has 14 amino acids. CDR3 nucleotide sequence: TGCGCCAGCAGCTTGGAGGCAGCTGGAAACACCATATATTTT. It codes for CASSLEAAGNTIYF.

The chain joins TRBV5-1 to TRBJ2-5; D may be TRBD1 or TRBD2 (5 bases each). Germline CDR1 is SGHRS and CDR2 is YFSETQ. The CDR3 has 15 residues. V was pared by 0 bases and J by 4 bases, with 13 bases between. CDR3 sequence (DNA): TGCGCCAGCAGCTTGGATCCAGGGACCCCAGAGACCCAGTACTTC. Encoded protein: CASSLDPGTPETQYF.

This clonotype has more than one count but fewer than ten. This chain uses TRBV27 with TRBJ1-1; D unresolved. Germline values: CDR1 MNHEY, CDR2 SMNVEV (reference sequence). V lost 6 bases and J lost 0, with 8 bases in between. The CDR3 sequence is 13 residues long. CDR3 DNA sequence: TGTGCCAGCAGGGCAGGAATGAACACTGAAGCTTTCTTT. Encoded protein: CASRAGMNTEAFF.

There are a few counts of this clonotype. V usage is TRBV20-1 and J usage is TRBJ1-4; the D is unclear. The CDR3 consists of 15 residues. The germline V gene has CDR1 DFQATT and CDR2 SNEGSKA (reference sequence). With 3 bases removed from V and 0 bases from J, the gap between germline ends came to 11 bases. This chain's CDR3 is CSASIPTATNEKLFF. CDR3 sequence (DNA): TGCAGTGCTAGCATTCCCACCGCAACTAATGAAAAACTGTTTTTT.

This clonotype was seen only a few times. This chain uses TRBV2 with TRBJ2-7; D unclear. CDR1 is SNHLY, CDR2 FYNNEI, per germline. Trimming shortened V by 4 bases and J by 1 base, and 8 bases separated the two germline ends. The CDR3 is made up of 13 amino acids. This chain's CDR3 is CASSVPESYEQYV. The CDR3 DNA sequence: TGTGCCAGCAGTGTTCCGGAGTCCTACGAGCAGTACGTC.

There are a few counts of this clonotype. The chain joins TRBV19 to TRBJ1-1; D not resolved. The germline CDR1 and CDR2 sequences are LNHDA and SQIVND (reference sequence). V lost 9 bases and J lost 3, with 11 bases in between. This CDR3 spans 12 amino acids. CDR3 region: CASAKWDTEAFF. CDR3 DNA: TGTGCCAGCGCTAAGTGGGACACTGAAGCTTTCTTT.

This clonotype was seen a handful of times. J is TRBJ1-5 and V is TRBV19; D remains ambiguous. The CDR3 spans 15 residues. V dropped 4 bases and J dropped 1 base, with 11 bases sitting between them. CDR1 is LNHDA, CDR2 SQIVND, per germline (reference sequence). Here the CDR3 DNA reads TGTGCCAGTAGTAACGGGGAGGCCAGCAATCAGCCCCAGCATTTT. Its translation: CASSNGEASNQPQHF.

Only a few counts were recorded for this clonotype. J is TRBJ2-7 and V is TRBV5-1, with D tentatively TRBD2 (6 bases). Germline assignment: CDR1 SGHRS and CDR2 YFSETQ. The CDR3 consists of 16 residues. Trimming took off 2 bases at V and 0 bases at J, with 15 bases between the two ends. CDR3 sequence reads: CASSFRAGTLSYEQYF. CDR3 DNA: TGCGCCAGCAGCTTCCGGGCGGGAACCCTCTCCTACGAGCAGTACTTC.

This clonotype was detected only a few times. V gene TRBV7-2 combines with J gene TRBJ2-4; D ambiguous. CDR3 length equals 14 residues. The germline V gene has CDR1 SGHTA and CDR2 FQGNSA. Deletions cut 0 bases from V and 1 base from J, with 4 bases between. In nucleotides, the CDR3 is TGTGCCAGCAGCTTAGCCAGGGCCAAAAACATTCAGTACTTC. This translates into CASSLARAKNIQYF.

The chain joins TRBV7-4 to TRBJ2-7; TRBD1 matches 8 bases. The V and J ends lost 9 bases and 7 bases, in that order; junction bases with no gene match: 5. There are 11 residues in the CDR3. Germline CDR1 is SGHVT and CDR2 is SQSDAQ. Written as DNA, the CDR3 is TGTGCCAGAGACAGGGGAGATGAGCAGTACGTC. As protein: CARDRGDEQYV.

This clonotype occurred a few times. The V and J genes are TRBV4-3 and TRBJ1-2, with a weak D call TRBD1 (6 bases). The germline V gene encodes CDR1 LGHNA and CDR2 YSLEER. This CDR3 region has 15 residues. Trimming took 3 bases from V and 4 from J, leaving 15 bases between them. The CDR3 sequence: CASSQAEGGVYGYTF. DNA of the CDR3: TGCGCCAGCAGCCAGGCAGAGGGGGGAGTCTATGGCTACACCTTC.

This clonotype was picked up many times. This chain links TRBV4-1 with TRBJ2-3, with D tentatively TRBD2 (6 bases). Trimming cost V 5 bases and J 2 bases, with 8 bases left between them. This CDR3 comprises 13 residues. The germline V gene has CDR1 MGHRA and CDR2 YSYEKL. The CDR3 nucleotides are TGCGCCAGCAGCGGGGACTTCACAGATACGCAGTATTTT. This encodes CASSGDFTDTQYF.

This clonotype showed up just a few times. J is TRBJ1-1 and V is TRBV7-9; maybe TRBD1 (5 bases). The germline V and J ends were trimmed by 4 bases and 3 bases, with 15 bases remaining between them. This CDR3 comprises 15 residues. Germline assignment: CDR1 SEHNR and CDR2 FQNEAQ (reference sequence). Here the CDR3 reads CASSSLRGRDTEAFF. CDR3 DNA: TGTGCCAGCAGCTCTTTACGGGGGAGGGACACTGAAGCTTTCTTT.

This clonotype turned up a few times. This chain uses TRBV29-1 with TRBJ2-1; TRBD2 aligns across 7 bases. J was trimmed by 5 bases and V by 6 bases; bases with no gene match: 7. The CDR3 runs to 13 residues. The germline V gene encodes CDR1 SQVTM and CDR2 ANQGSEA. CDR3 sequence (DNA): TGCAGCGTGGGGGGGTCGGGGGACAATGAGCAGTTCTTC. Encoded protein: CSVGGSGDNEQFF.

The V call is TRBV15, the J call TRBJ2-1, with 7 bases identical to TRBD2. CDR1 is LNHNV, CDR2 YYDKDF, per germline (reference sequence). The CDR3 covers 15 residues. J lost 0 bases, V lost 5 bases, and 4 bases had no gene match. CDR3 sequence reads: CATSRAGSSYNEQFF. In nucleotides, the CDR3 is TGTGCCACCAGCCGAGCGGGGAGCTCCTACAATGAGCAGTTCTTC.

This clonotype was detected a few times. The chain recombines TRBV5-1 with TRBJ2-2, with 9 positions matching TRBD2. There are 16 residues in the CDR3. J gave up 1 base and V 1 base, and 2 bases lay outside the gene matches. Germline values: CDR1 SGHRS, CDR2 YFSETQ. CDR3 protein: CASSLKLAGNTGELFF. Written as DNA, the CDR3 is TGCGCCAGCAGCTTGAAACTAGCGGGGAACACCGGGGAGCTGTTTTTT.

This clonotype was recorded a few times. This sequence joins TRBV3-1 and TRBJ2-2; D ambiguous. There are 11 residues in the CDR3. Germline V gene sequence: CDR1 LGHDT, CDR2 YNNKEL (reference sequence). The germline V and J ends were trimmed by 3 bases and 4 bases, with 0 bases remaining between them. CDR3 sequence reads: CASSHTGELFF. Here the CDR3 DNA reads TGTGCCAGCAGCCACACCGGGGAGCTGTTTTTT.

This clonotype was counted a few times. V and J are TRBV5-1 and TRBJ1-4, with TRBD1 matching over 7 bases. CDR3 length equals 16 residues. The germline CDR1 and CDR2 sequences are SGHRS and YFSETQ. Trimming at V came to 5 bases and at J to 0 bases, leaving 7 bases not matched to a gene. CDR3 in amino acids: CASSSQGVATNEKLFF. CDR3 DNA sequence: TGCGCCAGCAGTTCTCAGGGGGTCGCAACTAATGAAAAACTGTTTTTT.